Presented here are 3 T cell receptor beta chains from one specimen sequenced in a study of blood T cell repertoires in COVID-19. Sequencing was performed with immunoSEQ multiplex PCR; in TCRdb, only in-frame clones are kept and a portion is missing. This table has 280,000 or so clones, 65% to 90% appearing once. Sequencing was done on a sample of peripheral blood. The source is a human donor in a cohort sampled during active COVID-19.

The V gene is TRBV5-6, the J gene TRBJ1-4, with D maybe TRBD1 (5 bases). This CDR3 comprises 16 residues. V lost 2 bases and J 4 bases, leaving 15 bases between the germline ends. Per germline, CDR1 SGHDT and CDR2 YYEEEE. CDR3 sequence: CASSLRGTALNEKLFF. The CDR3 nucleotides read TGTGCCAGCAGCTTAAGGGGTACAGCTCTTAATGAAAAACTGTTTTTT.

CDR3 coding DNA: TGTGCCAGCAGTGGCCCGCGGGGGGCCAACGTCCTGACTTTC. Its protein product is CASSGPRGANVLTF. The chain combines TRBV2 with TRBJ2-6; no reliable D call. The CDR3 is 14 amino acids. Trimming stripped 4 bases from V and 4 bases from J, with 8 bases between. Germline loops: CDR1 SNHLY, CDR2 FYNNEI.

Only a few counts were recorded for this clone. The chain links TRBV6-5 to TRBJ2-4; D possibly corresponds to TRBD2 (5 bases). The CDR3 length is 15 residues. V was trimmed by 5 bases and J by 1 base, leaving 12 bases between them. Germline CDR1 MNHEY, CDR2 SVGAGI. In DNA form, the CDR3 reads TGTGCCAGCAGTCCGAGGGATCCGGCCAAAAACATTCAGTACTTC. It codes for CASSPRDPAKNIQYF.